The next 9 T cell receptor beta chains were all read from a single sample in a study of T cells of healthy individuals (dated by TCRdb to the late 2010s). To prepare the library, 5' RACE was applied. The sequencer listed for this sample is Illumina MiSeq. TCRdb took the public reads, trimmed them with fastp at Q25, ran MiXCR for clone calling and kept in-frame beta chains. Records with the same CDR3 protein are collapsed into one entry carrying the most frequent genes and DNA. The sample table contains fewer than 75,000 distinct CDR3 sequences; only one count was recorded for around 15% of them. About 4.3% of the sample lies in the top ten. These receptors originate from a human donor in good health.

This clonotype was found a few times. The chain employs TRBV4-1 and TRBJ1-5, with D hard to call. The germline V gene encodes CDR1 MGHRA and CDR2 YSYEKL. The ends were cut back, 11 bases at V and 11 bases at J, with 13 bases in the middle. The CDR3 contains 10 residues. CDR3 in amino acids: CAEGPSAQHF. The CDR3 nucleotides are TGCGCCGAAGGGCCCTCAGCCCAGCATTTT.

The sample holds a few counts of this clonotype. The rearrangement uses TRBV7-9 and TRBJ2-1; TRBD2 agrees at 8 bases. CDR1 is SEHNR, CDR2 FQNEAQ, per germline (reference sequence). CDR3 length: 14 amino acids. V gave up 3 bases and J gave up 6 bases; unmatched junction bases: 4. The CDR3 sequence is CASSFLAGSNEQFF. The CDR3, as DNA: TGTGCCAGCAGCTTTTTAGCGGGGAGCAATGAGCAGTTCTTC.

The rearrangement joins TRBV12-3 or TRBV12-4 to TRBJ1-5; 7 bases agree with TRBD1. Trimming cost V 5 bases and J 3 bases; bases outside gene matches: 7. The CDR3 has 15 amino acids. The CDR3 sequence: CASSVRTGNNQPQHF. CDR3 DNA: TGTGCCAGCAGTGTTAGGACAGGCAACAATCAGCCCCAGCATTTT.

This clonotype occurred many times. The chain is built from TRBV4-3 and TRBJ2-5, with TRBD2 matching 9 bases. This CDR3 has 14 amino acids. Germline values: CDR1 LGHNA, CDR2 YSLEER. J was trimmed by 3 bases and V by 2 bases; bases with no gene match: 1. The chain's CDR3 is CASSQRLAEETQYF. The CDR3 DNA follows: TGCGCCAGCAGCCAAAGACTAGCGGAAGAGACCCAGTACTTC.

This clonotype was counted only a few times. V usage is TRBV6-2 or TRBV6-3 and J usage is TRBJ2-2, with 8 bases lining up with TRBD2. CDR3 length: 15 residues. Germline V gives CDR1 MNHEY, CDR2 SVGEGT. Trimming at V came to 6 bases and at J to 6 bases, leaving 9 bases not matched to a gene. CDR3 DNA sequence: TGTGCCAGCAGGCCCAGCGGGAGCGGTGCCGGGGAGCTGTTTTTT. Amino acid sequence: CASRPSGSGAGELFF.

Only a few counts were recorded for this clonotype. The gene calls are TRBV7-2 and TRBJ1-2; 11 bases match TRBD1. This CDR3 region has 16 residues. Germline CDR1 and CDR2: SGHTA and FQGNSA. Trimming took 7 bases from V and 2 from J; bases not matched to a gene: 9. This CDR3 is CASIRDRGNWNYGYTF. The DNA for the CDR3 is TGTGCCAGCATCCGGGACAGGGGGAATTGGAACTATGGCTACACCTTC.

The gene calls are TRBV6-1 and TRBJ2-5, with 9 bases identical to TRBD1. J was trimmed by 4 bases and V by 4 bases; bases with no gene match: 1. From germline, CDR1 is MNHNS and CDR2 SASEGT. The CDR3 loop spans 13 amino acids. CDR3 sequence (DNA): TGTGCCAGCAGTGTGACAGGGGGAGAGACCCAGTACTTC. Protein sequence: CASSVTGGETQYF.

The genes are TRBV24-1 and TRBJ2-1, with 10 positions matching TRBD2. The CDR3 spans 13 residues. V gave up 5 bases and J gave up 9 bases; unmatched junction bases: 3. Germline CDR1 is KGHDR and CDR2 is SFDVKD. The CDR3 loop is CATSGSGRGEQFF. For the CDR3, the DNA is TGTGCCACCAGTGGCAGCGGGAGGGGTGAGCAGTTCTTC.

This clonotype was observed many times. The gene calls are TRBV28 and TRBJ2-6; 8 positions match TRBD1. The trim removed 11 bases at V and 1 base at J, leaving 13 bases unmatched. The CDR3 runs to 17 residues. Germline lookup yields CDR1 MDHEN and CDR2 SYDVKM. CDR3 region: CAVPPPGQASGANVLTF. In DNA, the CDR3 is TGTGCCGTACCTCCTCCGGGACAGGCTTCTGGGGCCAACGTCCTGACTTTC.